Presented here are 7 T cell receptor beta chains from one specimen sequenced in a study of T cell repertoires in cytomegalovirus infection. Their antigen targets remain unknown. TCRdb independently ran MiXCR on the reads; one entry per CDR3 protein. The sample yields approximately 770,000 distinct CDR3 sequences, about 29% seen once. The input for sequencing was cultured CD8+ T cells from PBMCs, taken from culture after CMV antigen stimulation. The receptors come from a human donor in good health (CMV status not recorded). Some clones in this sample may be carry-over from other donors' samples.

This clonotype was counted only a few times. This rearrangement joins TRBV6-2 or TRBV6-3 to TRBJ2-1; 15 nucleotides align to TRBD2. The CDR3 has 20 amino acids. V dropped 6 bases and J dropped 0; count of bases not matched to a gene: 12. Germline values: CDR1 MNHEY, CDR2 SVGEGT. Written as DNA, the CDR3 is TGTGCCAGCAGCCTCCCCCGCGGGACTAGCGGGGGGCGCTCCTACAATGAGCAGTTCTTC. Its translation is CASSLPRGTSGGRSYNEQFF.

This clonotype appeared many times. The rearrangement joins TRBV7-8 to TRBJ1-2; 8 nucleotides agree with TRBD1. Germline CDR1 is SGHVS and CDR2 is FQNEAQ. V dropped 1 base and J dropped 8; count of bases not matched to a gene: 9. The CDR3 sequence is 15 residues long. The CDR3 region is CASSLEQGALYGYTF. The DNA of the CDR3 is TGTGCCAGCAGCTTAGAGCAGGGGGCCCTTTACGGCTACACCTTC.

This clonotype was seen at least ten times. This chain links TRBV12-3 or TRBV12-4 with TRBJ2-7; TRBD1 matches at 7 bases. V was clipped by 6 bases and J by 3 bases; unmatched bases: 8. The CDR3 extends over 14 amino acids. This CDR3 is CASSPGAGGYEQYF. The CDR3 DNA follows: TGTGCCAGCAGCCCCGGGGCAGGGGGCTACGAGCAGTACTTC.

This sequence joins TRBV10-3 and TRBJ2-4, with D perhaps TRBD2 (5 bases). Germline V CDR1 and CDR2: ENHRY, SYGVKD. V lost 4 bases and J lost 3, with 16 bases in between. The CDR3 totals 16 residues. Here the CDR3 DNA reads TGTGCCATCAGTGTAGACGTTCCAGAGGGCAAAAACATTCAGTACTTC. It specifies CAISVDVPEGKNIQYF.

Here the CDR3 reads CASSPAFPEAFF. The CDR3 region has the DNA TGTGCCAGTAGTCCAGCTTTCCCTGAAGCTTTCTTT. The chain employs TRBV19 and TRBJ1-1; D not certain. Between the trimmed V and J ends, which lost 5 bases and 6 bases, there was a span of 10 bases. This CDR3 comprises 12 residues. Germline V lookup: CDR1 LNHDA, CDR2 SQIVND (reference sequence).

The rearrangement uses TRBV28 and TRBJ2-2; the D gene is possibly TRBD1 (5 bases). Per the germline V gene, CDR1 is MDHEN and CDR2 is SYDVKM. This CDR3 is 13 amino acids long. V lost 2 bases, J lost 7 bases, and 8 bases lay in between. The CDR3 coding sequence is TGTGCCAGCAGTTTAAAGGGGCACGGGGAGCTGTTTTTT. It encodes CASSLKGHGELFF. The variable domain in full, completed from reference TRBV28 and TRBJ2-2, reads DVKVTQSSRYLVKRTGEKVFLECVQDMDHENMFWYRQDPGLGLRLIYFSYDVKMKEKGDIPEGYSVSREKKERFSLILESASTNQTSMYLCASSLKGHGELFFGEGSRLTVL.

The J gene is TRBJ2-7, the V gene TRBV7-6, with D possibly matching TRBD1 (5 bases). Per the germline V gene, CDR1 is SGHVS and CDR2 is FNYEAQ. The V end was cut by 5 bases, the J end by 0 bases, with 14 bases between. The CDR3 is 15 residues long. The CDR3 here is CASSPKQDSSYEQYF. The DNA of the CDR3 is TGTGCCAGCAGCCCGAAACAGGATAGCTCCTACGAGCAGTACTTC. Full variable domain (remainder filled in from reference TRBV7-6 and TRBJ2-7): GAGVSQSPRYKVTKRGQDVALRCDPISGHVSLYWYRQALGQGPEFLTYFNYEAQQDKSGLPNDRFSAERPEGSISTLTIQRTEQRDSAMYRCASSPKQDSSYEQYFGPGTRLTVT.